The rows below give T cell receptor beta chains drawn from one sample of a study of blood T cell repertoires in COVID-19. Data came from immunoSEQ multiplex PCR; TCRdb stores just in-frame clones and leaves some out. The profile shows 220,000 or so clones, approximately 92% of them singletons. The sequenced sample was PBMCs or T cells enriched from blood (not recorded which). These receptors all stem from a woman under 30 in a cohort exposed to, infected with or recovered from COVID-19 (not recorded which). Both conserved end residues are part of each CDR3. A D gene is named only where the DNA matches it firmly. Size tells how often a clone was seen (once, few, many) or the class of an expanded clone, and some rows leave it out.

D	V	J	size	DNA	CDR3
.	TRBV13	TRBJ1-2	.	TGTGCCAGCAGCTTAGGCCCCGTGAACTATGGCTACACCTTC	CASSLGPVNYGYTF
.	TRBV19	TRBJ1-5	.	TGTGCCAGTAGTCAGGACAGTCTCATTCAGCCCCAGCATTTT	CASSQDSLIQPQHF
TRBD1	TRBV5-1	TRBJ2-3	many	TGCGCCAGCAGCTTGGAGGGGACAGGGGGCACAGGGAATACGCAGTATTTT	CASSLEGTGGTGNTQYF
.	TRBV6-5	TRBJ1-6	.	TGTGCCAGCAACCCGCCTAGAAAGGATTCACCCCTCCACTTT	CASNPPRKDSPLHF
.	TRBV6-5	TRBJ1-2	.	TGTGCCAGCAGAGACCGAGGATCGGCCTATGGCTACACCTTC	CASRDRGSAYGYTF
.	TRBV2	TRBJ2-1	.	TGTGCCAGCAGTGAGGGGGCAGCCTCCTACAATGAGCAGTTCTTC	CASSEGAASYNEQFF
.	TRBV19	TRBJ2-5	.	TGTGCCACTGCTAGGCTAGCGAAAGAGACCCAGTACTTC	CATARLAKETQYF
TRBD1	TRBV19	TRBJ1-2	.	TGTGCCAGTAGTACAGGGACAGTCTATGGCTACACCTTC	CASSTGTVYGYTF
.	TRBV7-9	TRBJ2-3	.	TGTGCCAGCAGCTTAAGTCTAGCTGTGAATACGCAGTATTTT	CASSLSLAVNTQYF
TRBD2	TRBV20-1	TRBJ2-7	.	TGCAGTGCTAGTGCGGGGGGATTTGAGAACGAGCAGTACTTC	CSASAGGFENEQYF
.	TRBV11-3	TRBJ2-5	.	TGTGCCAGCAGCTCTACAGGGAGTGAGACCCAGTACTTC	CASSSTGSETQYF
TRBD2	TRBV3-1/TRBV3-2	TRBJ2-7	.	TGTGCCAGCAGCGAAGGACTAGCGGGGTACGAGCAGTACTTC	CASSEGLAGYEQYF
.	TRBV7-9	TRBJ2-1	.	TGTGCCAGCAGCGCTTCCCGGAGGGCCAACAATGAGCAGTTCTTC	CASSASRRANNEQFF
.	TRBV9	TRBJ1-5	.	TGTGCCAGCAGCCCGTTACCAGGGGATAGCAATCAGCCCCAGCATTTT	CASSPLPGDSNQPQHF
TRBD2	TRBV7-2	TRBJ2-1	.	TGTGCCAGCAGCCCCTCCGGGGACTACATATACAATGAGCAGTTCTTC	CASSPSGDYIYNEQFF
.	TRBV14	TRBJ1-1	.	TGTGCCAGCAGACTTACAGGGTACACTGAAGCTTTCTTT	CASRLTGYTEAFF
TRBD1	TRBV13	TRBJ2-4	.	TGTGCCAGCAGCTTAACAGGGGGCGGAAACATTCAGTACTTC	CASSLTGGGNIQYF
TRBD1	TRBV5-1	TRBJ2-1	.	TGCGCCAGCAGTTGGGAGCAACAGGGGACCCAGTTCTTC	CASSWEQQGTQFF
.	TRBV19	TRBJ1-3	.	TGTGCCTCTAGCCAAACGGAAGGAAACACCATATATTTT	CASSQTEGNTIYF
.	TRBV9	TRBJ1-3	.	TGTGCCAGCAGCCCCCGGGGTGCAAGCTCTGGAAACACCATATATTTT	CASSPRGASSGNTIYF
TRBD1	TRBV2	TRBJ1-1	.	TGTGCCAGCAGTGCGAGGGGGCTTTGGGACTCTGAAGCTTTCTTT	CASSARGLWDSEAFF
TRBD1	TRBV19	TRBJ2-7	once	TGTGCCAGTAGTATGGGGGACAGATCCTACGAGCAGTACTTC	CASSMGDRSYEQYF
TRBD1	TRBV6-5	TRBJ1-1	.	TGTGCCAGCAGTTACTTGGGCAGGGGGCTAGGCACTGAAGCTTTCTTT	CASSYLGRGLGTEAFF
TRBD2	TRBV5-1	TRBJ2-3	.	TGCGCCAGCAGCGGCGGGAGAAGCACAGATACGCAGTATTTT	CASSGGRSTDTQYF
.	TRBV19	TRBJ1-2	.	TGTGCCAGTAGAACAGGTTCAGCGAACTATGGCTACACCTTC	CASRTGSANYGYTF
.	TRBV7-8	TRBJ2-2	.	TGTGCCAGCAGCCCCTCCCCCGGGGAGCTGTTTTTT	CASSPSPGELFF
.	TRBV5-8	TRBJ1-2	once	TGTGCCAGCAGCTTCTCTGTTTACACTAACTATGGCTACACCTTC	CASSFSVYTNYGYTF
.	TRBV5-1	TRBJ2-7	.	TGCGCCAGCAAGGGGGACTCCTACGAGCAGTACTTC	CASKGDSYEQYF
TRBD1	TRBV7-8	TRBJ2-7	.	TGTGCCAGCAGCCCCCCCGGGACAGGGAGTATATTTGCCTACGAGCAGTACTTC	CASSPPGTGSIFAYEQYF
.	TRBV18	TRBJ2-1	once	TGTGCCAGCTTGGTAAGAGACAGGGAGGATGAGCAGTTCTTC	CASLVRDREDEQFF
.	TRBV30	TRBJ2-5	.	TGTGCCTGGGCTCCGGGGAGGGAGACCCAGTACTTC	CAWAPGRETQYF
.	TRBV5-4	TRBJ2-7	.	TGTGCCAGCAGCTTCGACAGGAGCTCCTACGAGCAGTACTTC	CASSFDRSSYEQYF
TRBD1	TRBV6-5	TRBJ2-7	once	TGTGCCAGCAGTTATACGGACAGGTACTACGAGCAGTACTTC	CASSYTDRYYEQYF
TRBD1	TRBV11-1	TRBJ1-1	.	TGTGCCAGCAGCCTGAATCAGGGGGCAAGGGCTGAAGCTTTCTTT	CASSLNQGARAEAFF
TRBD1	TRBV4-2	TRBJ1-4	once	TGTGCCAGCAGCCAAGATGGGACAGACGAAAAACTGTTTTTT	CASSQDGTDEKLFF
TRBD1	TRBV7-9	TRBJ2-3	.	TGTGCCAGCAGCTTAGGGGGACAGGGATCAGATACGCAGTATTTT	CASSLGGQGSDTQYF
.	TRBV3-1/TRBV3-2	TRBJ2-2	.	TGTGCCAGCAGCCAAGAAGGGGGTACCGGGGAGCTGTTTTTT	CASSQEGGTGELFF
TRBD2	TRBV2	TRBJ2-3	few	TGTGCCAGCAGTGGAGCGGGGGCCACAGATACGCAGTATTTT	CASSGAGATDTQYF
TRBD1	TRBV28	TRBJ2-3	.	TGTGCCAGCACCTCCGGGACAGGGAGCACAGATACGCAGTATTTT	CASTSGTGSTDTQYF
TRBD1	TRBV11-2	TRBJ2-1	.	TGTGCCAGCAGCCTCTCAGGGGGTGCTGAGCAGTTCTTC	CASSLSGGAEQFF
.	TRBV18	TRBJ1-4	.	TGTGCCAGCTCACCTTTCCGTAGGGGAAGAGATGAAAAACTGTTTTTT	CASSPFRRGRDEKLFF
TRBD1	TRBV28	TRBJ1-6	.	TGTGCCAGCAGTTCTCCCCCGGGACAGGGGACCCTTGATTCACCCCTCCACTTT	CASSSPPGQGTLDSPLHF
.	TRBV24-1	TRBJ1-1	.	TGTGCCACCAGTGATCCCCCGGGTGCTTTCTTT	CATSDPPGAFF